Detailed here is one T cell receptor (beta chain). Trimming cost V 3 bases and J 7 bases, with 12 bases left between them. CDR3 size: 13 residues. The data stem from a study of CD8 T cells in Susac syndrome. Study in general: Intravenous immunoglobulin alone or corticosteroids were being given to patients with Susac syndrome at blood draw, unless they were therapy-naive.

TCR beta sequencing covered blood CD8+ and CD4+ T cells. Random hexamers served to reverse transcribe roughly 0.45 to 1 ug RNA. Across 54 Vbeta and 13 Jbeta, immunoSEQ multiplex PCR amplified TCR beta CDR3. TCRdb ran MiXCR on the immunoSEQ multiplex PCR reads and lists one entry per CDR3 protein. The sample lists some 150,000 distinct CDR3 sequences; 95% were seen once. This rearrangement joins TRBV12-3 or TRBV12-4 to TRBJ1-2, with a possible D match to TRBD1 (5 bases). The specimen was CD4+ T cells from PBMCs. The sequence came from a human donor with Susac syndrome. The CDR3 reads CASSLRQGSGYTF. The CDR3, as DNA: TGTGCCAGCAGTTTGCGGCAGGGCAGTGGCTACACCTTC.